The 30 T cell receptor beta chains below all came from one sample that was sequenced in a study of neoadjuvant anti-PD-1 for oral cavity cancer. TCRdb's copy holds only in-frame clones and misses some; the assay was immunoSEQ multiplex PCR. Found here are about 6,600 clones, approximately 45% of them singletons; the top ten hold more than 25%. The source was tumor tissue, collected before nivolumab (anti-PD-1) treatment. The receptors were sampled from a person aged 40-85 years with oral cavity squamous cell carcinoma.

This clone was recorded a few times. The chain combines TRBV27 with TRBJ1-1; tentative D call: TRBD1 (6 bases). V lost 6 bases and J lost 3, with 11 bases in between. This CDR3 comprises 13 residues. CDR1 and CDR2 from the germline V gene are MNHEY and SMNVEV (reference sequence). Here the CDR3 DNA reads TGTGCCAGCAGGCGGGACACTGACACTGAAGCTTTCTTT. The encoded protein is CASRRDTDTEAFF.

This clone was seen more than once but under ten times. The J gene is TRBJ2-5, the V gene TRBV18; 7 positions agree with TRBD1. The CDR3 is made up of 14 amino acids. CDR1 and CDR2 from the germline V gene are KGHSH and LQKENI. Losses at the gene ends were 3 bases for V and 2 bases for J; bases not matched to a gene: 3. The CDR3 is CASSPLGQQETQYF. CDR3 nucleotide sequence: TGTGCCAGCTCACCCCTGGGACAGCAAGAGACCCAGTACTTC.

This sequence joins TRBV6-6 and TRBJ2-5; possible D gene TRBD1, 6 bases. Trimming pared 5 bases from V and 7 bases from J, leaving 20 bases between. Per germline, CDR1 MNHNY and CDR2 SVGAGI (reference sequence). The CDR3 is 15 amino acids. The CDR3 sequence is CASSPVGGQPATQYF. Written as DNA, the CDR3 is TGTGCCAGCAGTCCCGTTGGGGGACAACCCGCGACCCAGTACTTC.

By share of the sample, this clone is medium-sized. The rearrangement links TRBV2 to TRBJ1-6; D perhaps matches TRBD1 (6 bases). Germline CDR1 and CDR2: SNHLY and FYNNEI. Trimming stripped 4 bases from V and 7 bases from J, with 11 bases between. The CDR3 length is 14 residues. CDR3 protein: CASSVEGVNSPLHF. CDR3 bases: TGTGCCAGCAGTGTTGAGGGGGTCAATTCACCCCTCCACTTT.

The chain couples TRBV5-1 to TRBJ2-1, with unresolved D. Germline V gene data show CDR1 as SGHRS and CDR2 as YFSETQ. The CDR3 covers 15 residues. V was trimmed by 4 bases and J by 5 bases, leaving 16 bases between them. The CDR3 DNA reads TGCGCCAGCAGCCCTCCCCTCGGTCACCACAATGAGCAGTTCTTC. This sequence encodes CASSPPLGHHNEQFF.

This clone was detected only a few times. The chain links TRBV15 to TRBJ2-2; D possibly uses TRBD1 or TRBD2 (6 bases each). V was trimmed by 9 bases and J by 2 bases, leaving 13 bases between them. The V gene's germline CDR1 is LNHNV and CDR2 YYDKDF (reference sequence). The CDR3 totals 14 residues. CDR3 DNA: TGTGCCACGGGGGGCGGGTTCAACACCGGGGAGCTGTTTTTT. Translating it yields CATGGGFNTGELFF.

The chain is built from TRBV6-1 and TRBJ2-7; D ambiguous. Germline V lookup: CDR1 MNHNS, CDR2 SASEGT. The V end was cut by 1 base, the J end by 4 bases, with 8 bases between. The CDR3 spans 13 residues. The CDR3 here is CASSEGWLYEQYF. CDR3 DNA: TGTGCCAGCAGTGAAGGGTGGTTATACGAGCAGTACTTC.

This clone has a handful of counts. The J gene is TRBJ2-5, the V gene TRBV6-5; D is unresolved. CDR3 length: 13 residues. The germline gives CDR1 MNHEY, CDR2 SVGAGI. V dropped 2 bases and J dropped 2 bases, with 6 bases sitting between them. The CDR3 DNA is TGTGCCAGCAGTTACCAGCGACAAGAGACCCAGTACTTC. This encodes CASSYQRQETQYF.

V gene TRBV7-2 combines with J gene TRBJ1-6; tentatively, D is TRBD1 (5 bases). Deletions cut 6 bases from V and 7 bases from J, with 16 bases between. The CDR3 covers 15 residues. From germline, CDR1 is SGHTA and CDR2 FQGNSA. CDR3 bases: TGTGCCAGCAGTGTACCGGGACGGACGAATTCACCCCTCCACTTT. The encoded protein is CASSVPGRTNSPLHF.

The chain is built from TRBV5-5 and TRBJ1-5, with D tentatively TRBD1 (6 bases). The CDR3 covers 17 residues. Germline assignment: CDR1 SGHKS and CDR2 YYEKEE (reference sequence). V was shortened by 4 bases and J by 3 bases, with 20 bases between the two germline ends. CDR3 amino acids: CASSPEGGRQFNQPQHF. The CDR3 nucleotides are TGTGCCAGCAGCCCCGAGGGGGGAAGACAATTCAATCAGCCCCAGCATTTT.

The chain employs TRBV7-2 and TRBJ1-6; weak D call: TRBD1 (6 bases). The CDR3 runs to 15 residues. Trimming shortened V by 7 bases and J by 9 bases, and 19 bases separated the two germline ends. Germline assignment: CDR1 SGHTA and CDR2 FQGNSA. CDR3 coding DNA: TGTGCCAGCACTTTACTCAGGGGAAGTAGTTCACCCCTCCACTTT. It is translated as CASTLLRGSSSPLHF.

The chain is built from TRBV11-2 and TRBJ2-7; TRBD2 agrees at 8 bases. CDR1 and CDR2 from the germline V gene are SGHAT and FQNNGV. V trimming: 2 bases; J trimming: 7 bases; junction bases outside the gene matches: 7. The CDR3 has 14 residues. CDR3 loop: CASSLQRGPVEQYF. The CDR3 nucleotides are TGTGCCAGCAGCTTACAGCGGGGGCCGGTTGAGCAGTACTTC.

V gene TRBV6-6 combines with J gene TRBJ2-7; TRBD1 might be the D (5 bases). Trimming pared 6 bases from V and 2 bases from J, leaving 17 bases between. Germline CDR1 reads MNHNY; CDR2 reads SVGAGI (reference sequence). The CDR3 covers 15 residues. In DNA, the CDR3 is TGTGCCAGCAGGGCAAGACAGCTTTTCACCTACGAGCAGTACTTC. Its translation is CASRARQLFTYEQYF.

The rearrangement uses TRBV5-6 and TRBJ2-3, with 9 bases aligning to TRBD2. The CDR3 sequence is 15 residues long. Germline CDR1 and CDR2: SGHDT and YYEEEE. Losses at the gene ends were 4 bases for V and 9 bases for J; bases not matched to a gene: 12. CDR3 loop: CASSLERGAMGTQYF. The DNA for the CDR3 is TGTGCCAGCAGCCTTGAGCGGGGGGCAATGGGGACGCAGTATTTT.

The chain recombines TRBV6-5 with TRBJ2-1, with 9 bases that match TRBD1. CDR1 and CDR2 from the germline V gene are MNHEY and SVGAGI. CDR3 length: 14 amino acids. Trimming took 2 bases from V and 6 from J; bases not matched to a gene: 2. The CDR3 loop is CASSYAGQGNEQFF. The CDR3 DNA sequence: TGTGCCAGCAGTTACGCGGGACAGGGCAATGAGCAGTTCTTC.

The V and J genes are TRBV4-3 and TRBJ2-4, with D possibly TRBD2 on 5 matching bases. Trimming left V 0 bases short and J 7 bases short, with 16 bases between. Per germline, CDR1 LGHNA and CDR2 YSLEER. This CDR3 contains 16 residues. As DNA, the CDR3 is TGCGCCAGCAGCCAAGATACCGGCAGTTTAGCGAACATTCAGTACTTC. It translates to CASSQDTGSLANIQYF.

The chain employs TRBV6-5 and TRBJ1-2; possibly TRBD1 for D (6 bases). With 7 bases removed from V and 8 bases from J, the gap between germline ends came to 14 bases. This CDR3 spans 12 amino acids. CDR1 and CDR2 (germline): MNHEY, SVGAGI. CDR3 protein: CASTRGGRGYTF. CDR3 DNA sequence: TGTGCCAGCACTAGGGGGGGTCGAGGCTACACCTTC.

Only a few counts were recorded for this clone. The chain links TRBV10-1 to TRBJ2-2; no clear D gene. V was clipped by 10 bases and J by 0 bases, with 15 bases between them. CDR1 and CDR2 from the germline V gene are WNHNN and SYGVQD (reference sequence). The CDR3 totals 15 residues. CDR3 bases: TGCGCCATCTCGCTCCTATCCACGAACACCGGGGAGCTGTTTTTT. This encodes CAISLLSTNTGELFF.

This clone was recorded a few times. CDR3 DNA: TGTGCCAGCAGCATAGGGACAGCTTACGAGCAGTACTTC. Protein sequence: CASSIGTAYEQYF. The chain links TRBV7-2 to TRBJ2-7; 7 bases map to TRBD1. The germline gives CDR1 SGHTA, CDR2 FQGNSA. This CDR3 is 13 amino acids long. The V and J ends lost 5 bases and 4 bases, in that order; junction bases with no gene match: 5.

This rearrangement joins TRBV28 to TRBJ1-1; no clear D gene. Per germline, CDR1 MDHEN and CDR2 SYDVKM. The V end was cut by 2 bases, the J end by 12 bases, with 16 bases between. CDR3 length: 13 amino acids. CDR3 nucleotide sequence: TGTGCCAGCAGTTTAGGAGTCACAAGAGGAACTTTCTTT. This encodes CASSLGVTRGTFF.

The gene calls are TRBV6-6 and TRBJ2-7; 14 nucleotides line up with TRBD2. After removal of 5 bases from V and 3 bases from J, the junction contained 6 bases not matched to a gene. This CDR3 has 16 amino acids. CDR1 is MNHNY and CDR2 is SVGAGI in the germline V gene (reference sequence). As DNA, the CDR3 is TGTGCCAGCAGTCCCTCCGGGACTAGCGGGGGCTACGAGCAGTACTTC. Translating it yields CASSPSGTSGGYEQYF.

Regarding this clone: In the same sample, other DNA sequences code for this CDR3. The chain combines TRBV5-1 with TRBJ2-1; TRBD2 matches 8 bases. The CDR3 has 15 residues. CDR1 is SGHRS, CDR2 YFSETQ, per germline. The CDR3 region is CPTKDGGGLYNEQFF. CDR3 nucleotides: TGCCCCACAAAAGACGGCGGGGGGCTTTACAATGAGCAGTTCTTC.

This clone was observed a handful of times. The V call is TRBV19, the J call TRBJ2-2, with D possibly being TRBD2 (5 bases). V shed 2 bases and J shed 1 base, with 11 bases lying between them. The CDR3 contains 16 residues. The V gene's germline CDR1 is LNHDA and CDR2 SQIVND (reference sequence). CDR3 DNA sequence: TGTGCCAGTAGTATATACGGAGGCAAGAACACCGGGGAGCTGTTTTTT. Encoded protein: CASSIYGGKNTGELFF.

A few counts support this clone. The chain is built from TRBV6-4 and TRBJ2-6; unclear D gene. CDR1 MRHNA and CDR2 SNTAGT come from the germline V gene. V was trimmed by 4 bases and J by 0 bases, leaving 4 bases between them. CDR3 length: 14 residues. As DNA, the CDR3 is TGTGCCAGCAGTGGACACTCTGGGGCCAACGTCCTGACTTTC. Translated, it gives CASSGHSGANVLTF.

The CDR3 spells CASSEDRAYQPQHF. The CDR3 DNA follows: TGTGCCAGCAGTGAGGACCGGGCCTATCAGCCCCAGCATTTT. V and J are TRBV6-1 and TRBJ1-5; no reliable D call. Germline V gene lookup returns CDR1 MNHNS and CDR2 SASEGT. V was trimmed by 3 bases and J by 5 bases, leaving 11 bases between them. CDR3 size: 14 residues.

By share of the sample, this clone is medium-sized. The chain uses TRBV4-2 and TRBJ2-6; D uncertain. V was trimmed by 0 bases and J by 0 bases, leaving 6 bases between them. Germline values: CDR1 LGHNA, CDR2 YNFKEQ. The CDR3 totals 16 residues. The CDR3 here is CASSQDQNSGANVLTF. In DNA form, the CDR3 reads TGTGCCAGCAGCCAAGATCAAAACTCTGGGGCCAACGTCCTGACTTTC.

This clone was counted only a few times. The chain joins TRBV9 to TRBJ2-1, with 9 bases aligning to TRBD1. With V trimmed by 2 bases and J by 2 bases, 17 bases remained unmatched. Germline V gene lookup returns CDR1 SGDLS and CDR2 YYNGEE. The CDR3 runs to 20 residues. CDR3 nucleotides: TGTGCCAGCAGCGTCGAGGACGGCCTACCCGGGACAGGGACCTACAATGAGCAGTTCTTC. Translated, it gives CASSVEDGLPGTGTYNEQFF.

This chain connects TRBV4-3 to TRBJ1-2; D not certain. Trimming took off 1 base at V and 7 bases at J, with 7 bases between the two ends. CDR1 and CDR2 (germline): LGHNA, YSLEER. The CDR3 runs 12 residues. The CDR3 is CASSQGRGGYTF. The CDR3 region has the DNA TGCGCCAGCAGCCAAGGTCGGGGTGGCTACACCTTC.

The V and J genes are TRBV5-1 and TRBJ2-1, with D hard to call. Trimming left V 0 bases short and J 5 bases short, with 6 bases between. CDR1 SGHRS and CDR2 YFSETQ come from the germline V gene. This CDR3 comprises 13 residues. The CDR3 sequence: CASSLGRDNEQFF. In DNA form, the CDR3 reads TGCGCCAGCAGCTTGGGCAGAGACAATGAGCAGTTCTTC.

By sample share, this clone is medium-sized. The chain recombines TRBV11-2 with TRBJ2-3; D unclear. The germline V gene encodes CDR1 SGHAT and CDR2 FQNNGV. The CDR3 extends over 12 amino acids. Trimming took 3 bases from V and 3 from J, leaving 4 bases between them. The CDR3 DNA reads TGTGCCAGCAGCTTTGGTACAGATACGCAGTATTTT. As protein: CASSFGTDTQYF.